Listed below are T cell receptor beta chains from one sample, sequenced in a study of CD8 T cells in ankylosing spondylitis. TCRdb analysed the 5' RACE reads with MiXCR anew, one entry per CDR3 protein. The sample has 350,000 to 550,000 distinct CDR3 sequences, 25% to 30% seen once. The sequenced sample was blood, either unsorted or a sorted T cell fraction (not recorded which). The receptors stem from a male donor with ankylosing spondylitis. Both conserved end residues are part of each CDR3. D genes are given only for firm matches. Clone size is not always given. Where it is, it says once, few, many or a class for expanded clones.

clone_size | j_call | d_call | v_call | cdr3_nt | cdr3_aa
NA | TRBJ2-7 | NA | TRBV7-9 | TGTGCCAGCAGCCCGCGGGGGCCAACCTACGAGCAGTACTTC | CASSPRGPTYEQYF
NA | TRBJ2-3 | TRBD2 | TRBV2 | TGTGCCAGCAGGGGGGGACTAGCGGGAGTGGCAGATACGCAGTATTTT | CASRGGLAGVADTQYF
NA | TRBJ1-6 | TRBD1 | TRBV5-1 | TGCGCCAGCAGCTTAGCCGGGACAGATAATTCACCCCTCCACTTT | CASSLAGTDNSPLHF
NA | TRBJ2-3 | NA | TRBV5-1 | TGCGCCAGCAGCTTGGGCCAGTTGGGAGATACGCAGTATTTT | CASSLGQLGDTQYF
few | TRBJ2-5 | TRBD1 | TRBV5-1 | TGCGCCAGCAGCATAGGGACAGGGAGGGAAGAGACCCAGTACTTC | CASSIGTGREETQYF
NA | TRBJ2-3 | TRBD2 | TRBV7-9 | TGTGCCAGCAGGGGGACTAGCGGGAGTGGAGATACGCAGTATTTT | CASRGTSGSGDTQYF
few | TRBJ2-3 | NA | TRBV12-3/TRBV12-4 | TGTGCCAGCAGCCCTAGATCGCGGGGGCGCACAGATACGCAGTATTTT | CASSPRSRGRTDTQYF
NA | TRBJ2-1 | NA | TRBV21-1 | TGTGCCAGCAGCCTATCTCCACCGAGCTCCTACAATGAGCAGTTCTTC | CASSLSPPSSYNEQFF
NA | TRBJ1-1 | TRBD1 | TRBV5-1 | TGCGCCAGCAGCACGGGACAGACTGAAGCTTTCTTT | CASSTGQTEAFF
few | TRBJ2-3 | NA | TRBV2 | TGTGCCAGCAGGTTTATAGCGTTAGAGGGAGATACGCAGTATTTT | CASRFIALEGDTQYF
NA | TRBJ2-3 | TRBD2 | TRBV20-1 | TGCAGTGCTACCTCACTAGCGGGAGTCTTATCCAGCACAGATACGCAGTATTTT | CSATSLAGVLSSTDTQYF
NA | TRBJ1-1 | NA | TRBV12-3/TRBV12-4 | TGTGCCAGCCGAGGAGGGGCTGAAGCTTTCTTT | CASRGGAEAFF
few | TRBJ2-2 | TRBD2 | TRBV5-1 | TGCGCCAGCAGCTTGTTTATTAGCGGGAGCACCGGGGAGCTGTTTTTT | CASSLFISGSTGELFF
few | TRBJ2-1 | TRBD2 | TRBV7-2 | TGTGCCAGCAGCTTACTCGGACTAGGCGCCGGCAATGAGCAGTTCTTC | CASSLLGLGAGNEQFF
NA | TRBJ2-1 | TRBD1 | TRBV7-2 | TGTGCCAGCAGGTCTCAGGGGGCCTACAATGAGCAGTTCTTC | CASRSQGAYNEQFF
NA | TRBJ1-5 | NA | TRBV19 | TGTGCCAGTAGTATGGGGCAGCACAATCAGCCCCAGCATTTT | CASSMGQHNQPQHF
NA | TRBJ1-2 | NA | TRBV5-4 | TGTGCCAGCAGCTTGGGTACGTCCCAAGCCGGCTATGGCTACACCTTC | CASSLGTSQAGYGYTF
NA | TRBJ1-6 | NA | TRBV15 | TGTGCCACCAGCAACCGCAATTCACCCCTCCACTTT | CATSNRNSPLHF
many | TRBJ2-3 | NA | TRBV4-1 | TGCGCCAGCAGCCCCCAGTCCTGGACCTTCACAGATACGCAGTATTTT | CASSPQSWTFTDTQYF
NA | TRBJ2-1 | NA | TRBV5-1 | TGCGCCAGCAGCCACGGGGGGCAGAATGAGCAGTTCTTC | CASSHGGQNEQFF
NA | TRBJ1-6 | TRBD1 | TRBV12-3/TRBV12-4 | TGTGCCAGCAGTTTACAGGGGGGAAATTCACCCCTCCACTTT | CASSLQGGNSPLHF
NA | TRBJ2-5 | NA | TRBV2 | TGTGCCAGCAGTCAGGGAATGGATCAGGGGACCCAGTACTTC | CASSQGMDQGTQYF
NA | TRBJ2-3 | NA | TRBV3-1 | TGTGCCAGCAGCCAAAATGGTAGGAGACATACGCAGTATTTT | CASSQNGRRHTQYF
NA | TRBJ1-1 | TRBD1 | TRBV12-3/TRBV12-4 | TGTGCCAGCAAAAGGACAGGGGTGTTAACTGAAGCTTTCTTT | CASKRTGVLTEAFF
NA | TRBJ1-2 | TRBD1 | TRBV13 | TGTGCCAGCAGCCTAATGGACAGGGCTTATGGCTACACCTTC | CASSLMDRAYGYTF
few | TRBJ2-1 | TRBD1 | TRBV12-3/TRBV12-4 | TGTGCCAGCAGTAACCAGGGGGCCAATGAGCAGTTCTTC | CASSNQGANEQFF
NA | TRBJ2-7 | TRBD2 | TRBV29-1 | TGCAGCGTACGGCTAGCGGGAGCAGGGGAGCAGTACTTC | CSVRLAGAGEQYF
NA | TRBJ2-5 | NA | TRBV5-1 | TGCGCCAGCAGCGGGGGAGTTTCAGAGACCCAGTACTTC | CASSGGVSETQYF
NA | TRBJ2-7 | TRBD2 | TRBV29-1 | TGCAGCGTTGAAGGATGGGGGGGCGAGCAGTACTTC | CSVEGWGGEQYF
NA | TRBJ2-1 | TRBD2 | TRBV6-1 | TGTGCCAGCAGTGAAGTTTGGGGGCGGACTAGCGGGTCTAGCTCCTACAATGAGCAGTTCTTC | CASSEVWGRTSGSSSYNEQFF
few | TRBJ2-3 | NA | TRBV5-1 | TGCGCCAGCAGCTTGGATCAGGGCACAGATACGCAGTATTTT | CASSLDQGTDTQYF
many | TRBJ2-1 | TRBD2 | TRBV6-5 | TGTGCCAGCAGTTGGTCTAGCGGGGTCAATGAGCAGTTCTTC | CASSWSSGVNEQFF
NA | TRBJ2-1 | TRBD2 | TRBV7-2 | TGTGCCAGCAGCATGAGACTAGCGGGGACTGAGCAGTTCTTC | CASSMRLAGTEQFF
NA | TRBJ2-1 | TRBD2 | TRBV20-1 | TGCAGTGCTCCCGGGACTAGCGGGGGAACCCAGTTCTTC | CSAPGTSGGTQFF
few | TRBJ2-6 | TRBD1 | TRBV12-3/TRBV12-4 | TGTGCCAGCAGTTTATTTAGACCGGGGACAGGGTACAACGTCCTGACTTTC | CASSLFRPGTGYNVLTF
NA | TRBJ2-7 | NA | TRBV15 | TGTGCCACCAGCAGAGAGGGGGGAAGGTCCTACGAGCAGTACTTC | CATSREGGRSYEQYF
few | TRBJ2-2 | TRBD2 | TRBV2 | TGTGCCAGCAGTGACGGCCTAGCGGGAGCCGGGGAGCTGTTTTTT | CASSDGLAGAGELFF
NA | TRBJ2-1 | NA | TRBV7-2 | TGTGCCAGCAGCTTAGATGGGACACCTTACAATGAGCAGTTCTTC | CASSLDGTPYNEQFF
few | TRBJ1-1 | NA | TRBV7-9 | TGTGCCAGCAGCTTGGGTGGGGATAACACTGAAGCTTTCTTT | CASSLGGDNTEAFF
NA | TRBJ2-3 | NA | TRBV12-3/TRBV12-4 | TGTGCCAGCACCTCCGGAGGTACGCAGTATTTT | CASTSGGTQYF
NA | TRBJ1-1 | TRBD1 | TRBV7-9 | TGTGCCAGCAGGAGGACAGGGACATCGAGGACTGAAGCTTTCTTT | CASRRTGTSRTEAFF
NA | TRBJ2-2 | TRBD2 | TRBV5-1 | TGCGCCAGCAGCTTGACTAGCGGGCACACCGGGGAGCTGTTTTTT | CASSLTSGHTGELFF
NA | TRBJ1-4 | NA | TRBV5-1 | TGCGCCAGCAGCGGAGGGGATGTAGAAGAAAAACTGTTTTTT | CASSGGDVEEKLFF
few | TRBJ2-1 | NA | TRBV2 | TGTGCCAGCAGTGAAACAAATTACAATGAGCAGTTCTTC | CASSETNYNEQFF
NA | TRBJ2-2 | NA | TRBV5-1 | TGCGCCAGCAGCCGGGACCGAAGGAACACCGGGGAGCTGTTTTTT | CASSRDRRNTGELFF
NA | TRBJ1-2 | TRBD1 | TRBV6-1 | TGTGCCAGCAGTGAAGCGACGGGACAGGGGGGCTACACCTTC | CASSEATGQGGYTF
few | TRBJ2-2 | NA | TRBV10-3 | TGTGCCATCACCCCAACCGGGGGCGGGGAGCTGTTTTTT | CAITPTGGGELFF
NA | TRBJ2-2 | NA | TRBV10-1 | TGCGCCAGCAGTGGAGCAGCCGACGCGAACACCGGGGAGCTGTTTTTT | CASSGAADANTGELFF
few | TRBJ2-7 | NA | TRBV11-2 | TGTGCCAGCAGCCCTACAGGGCTCTCCTACGAGCAGTACTTC | CASSPTGLSYEQYF
NA | TRBJ1-1 | NA | TRBV2 | TGTGCCAGCACCCAAGGGGGTGGCACTGAAGCTTTCTTT | CASTQGGGTEAFF
NA | TRBJ2-3 | TRBD2 | TRBV20-1 | TGCAGTGCAACTAGCGGGAGGACAGATACGCAGTATTTT | CSATSGRTDTQYF
few | TRBJ2-1 | TRBD2 | TRBV7-7 | TGTGCCAGCAGTGCCGGGACTAGCGGGAGTGGGCATGAGCAGTTCTTC | CASSAGTSGSGHEQFF
few | TRBJ2-3 | TRBD2 | TRBV7-9 | TGTGCCAGCAGCCGGGGACTAGCGAGCACAGATACGCAGTATTTT | CASSRGLASTDTQYF
few | TRBJ1-1 | NA | TRBV20-1 | TGCAGTTCCTTGGGGAAAAACACTGAAGCTTTCTTT | CSSLGKNTEAFF
NA | TRBJ2-1 | TRBD2 | TRBV7-9 | TGTGCCAGCAGCAATGGGGGGACTAGCGGGAACAATGAGCAGTTCTTC | CASSNGGTSGNNEQFF
few | TRBJ1-1 | NA | TRBV3-1 | TGTGCCAGCAGCCCGGGGGGTAGAACTGAAGCTTTCTTT | CASSPGGRTEAFF
NA | TRBJ2-5 | TRBD2 | TRBV29-1 | TGCAGCGTTCCACCCGCGGGGGGACGCGGAGAGACCCAGTACTTC | CSVPPAGGRGETQYF
NA | TRBJ1-3 | NA | TRBV5-6 | TGTGCCAGCAGCCTACCATTGCCGGGGAACACCATATATTTT | CASSLPLPGNTIYF
NA | TRBJ1-1 | TRBD1 | TRBV5-1 | TGCGCCAGCAGCTTGTCTAGGGGCAGGGGGGACACTGAAGCTTTCTTT | CASSLSRGRGDTEAFF